This TCR beta chain emerged from a study of identical twins. This clonotype has more than one count but fewer than ten. Its antigen is unidentified. The V gene lost 0 bases and the J gene lost 6 bases, with 15 bases spanning the gap. Germline V CDR1 and CDR2: SGHDN, FVKESK. The CDR3 covers 15 residues. The study, taken as a whole, reports: Those out-of-frame alpha sequences shared by twins showed an excess of low generation probability. Abundant beta clonotypes from cord blood had fewer insertions, unlike memory repertoires, which showed none. Interpretation of the results relied on cross-sectional statistical analysis and not on following the same donors.

Via MiXCR, TCRdb re-called the 5' RACE reads, giving one row per CDR3 protein. The sample lists some 590,000 distinct CDR3 sequences, more than 9% seen once, with around 3% in the top ten. These records were also assigned to another study, of yellow fever vaccine responses in identical twins.

This sequence joins TRBV14 and TRBJ2-7; maybe TRBD2 (5 bases). The TCR comes from a young woman in good health. The sample taken for sequencing was PBMCs. The DNA of the CDR3 is TGTGCCAGCAGCCAAGAGATTGCGCGGGCCTCCGAGCAGTACTTC. Amino acids: CASSQEIARASEQYF.